The rows below give T cell receptor beta chains drawn from one sample of a study of blood T cell repertoires in COVID-19. TCRdb keeps only in-frame clones here, not all; method: immunoSEQ multiplex PCR. The table has 200,000 or so clones, 88% seen once. The sequenced material came from PBMCs or T cells enriched from blood (not recorded which). These receptors all stem from a woman between 40 and 55 years old with acute COVID-19. Both conserved end residues are part of each CDR3. The order of the fields is clone size, J gene, D gene, V gene, CDR3 protein, CDR3 DNA. D genes are given only for firm matches. The listing skips clone size in some rows; elsewhere it reads once, few, many or a size class.

clone size: .; J gene: TRBJ2-3; D gene: TRBD2; V gene: TRBV10-2; CDR3 protein: CASSQLAGVTDTQYF; CDR3 DNA: TGCGCCAGCAGTCAGTTAGCGGGGGTCACAGATACGCAGTATTTT
clone size: .; J gene: TRBJ1-2; D gene: TRBD1; V gene: TRBV7-9; CDR3 protein: CASSLAESTGGLAGYTF; CDR3 DNA: TGTGCCAGCAGCTTAGCGGAGTCGACAGGGGGATTGGCGGGCTACACCTTC
clone size: .; J gene: TRBJ2-1; D gene: TRBD2; V gene: TRBV5-1; CDR3 protein: CASSTSGAYNEQFF; CDR3 DNA: TGCGCCAGCAGCACTAGCGGGGCCTACAATGAGCAGTTCTTC
clone size: .; J gene: TRBJ2-7; D gene: .; V gene: TRBV9; CDR3 protein: CASSPEGVNEQYF; CDR3 DNA: TGTGCCAGCAGCCCCGAGGGGGTCAACGAGCAGTACTTC
clone size: .; J gene: TRBJ1-2; D gene: .; V gene: TRBV6-5; CDR3 protein: CASSLSPGDYGYTF; CDR3 DNA: TGTGCCAGCAGTCTCTCTCCAGGGGACTATGGCTACACCTTC
clone size: .; J gene: TRBJ2-5; D gene: .; V gene: TRBV9; CDR3 protein: CASSVGPGAETQYF; CDR3 DNA: TGTGCCAGCAGCGTAGGGCCAGGGGCGGAGACCCAGTACTTC
clone size: .; J gene: TRBJ1-5; D gene: .; V gene: TRBV19; CDR3 protein: CASRRVGGDSQPQHF; CDR3 DNA: TGTGCCAGTAGAAGGGTGGGGGGGGATAGTCAGCCCCAGCATTTT
clone size: .; J gene: TRBJ2-3; D gene: .; V gene: TRBV21-1; CDR3 protein: CARRTGEGSTDTQYF; CDR3 DNA: TGTGCCAGGAGAACGGGGGAGGGCAGCACAGATACGCAGTATTTT
clone size: .; J gene: TRBJ1-5; D gene: .; V gene: TRBV19; CDR3 protein: CASSPGEGPNQPQHF; CDR3 DNA: TGTGCCAGTAGTCCGGGTGAGGGCCCCAATCAGCCCCAGCATTTT
clone size: .; J gene: TRBJ1-1; D gene: TRBD1; V gene: TRBV28; CDR3 protein: CAGGQPMNTEAFF; CDR3 DNA: TGTGCGGGGGGACAGCCCATGAACACTGAAGCTTTCTTT
clone size: .; J gene: TRBJ1-1; D gene: .; V gene: TRBV27; CDR3 protein: CASSQGQGGAEAFF; CDR3 DNA: TGTGCCAGCAGCCAAGGGCAGGGAGGGGCTGAAGCTTTCTTT
clone size: .; J gene: TRBJ2-7; D gene: TRBD1; V gene: TRBV6-7; CDR3 protein: CARPAGTGHSYEQYF; CDR3 DNA: TGTGCCAGGCCCGCCGGGACAGGGCACTCCTACGAGCAGTACTTC
clone size: once; J gene: TRBJ2-3; D gene: TRBD1; V gene: TRBV9; CDR3 protein: CASSPRTGGDTQYF; CDR3 DNA: TGTGCCAGCAGCCCAAGGACAGGGGGCGATACGCAGTATTTT
clone size: .; J gene: TRBJ1-1; D gene: TRBD1; V gene: TRBV6-5; CDR3 protein: CASSYSQGEAFF; CDR3 DNA: TGTGCCAGCAGTTACTCACAGGGGGAAGCTTTCTTT
clone size: .; J gene: TRBJ2-2; D gene: TRBD2; V gene: TRBV30; CDR3 protein: CAWSWTSGNTGELFF; CDR3 DNA: TGTGCCTGGAGTTGGACTAGCGGAAACACCGGGGAGCTGTTTTTT